The source of this TCR beta chain is a study of cytomegalovirus exposure and HLA in healthy donors. General study results and limits: It was fewer than 200 TCR beta chains that were listed as cytomegalovirus-associated.

Data came from immunoSEQ multiplex PCR; TCRdb stores just in-frame clones and leaves some out. The table has roughly 77,000 clones, 85% to 95% seen once. A remark on this clone: Its antigen is as yet unknown.

Trimming took off 6 bases at V and 12 bases at J, with 24 bases between the two ends. The CDR3 contains 15 residues. In germline, CDR1 is LNHNV, CDR2 YYDKDF (reference sequence). Sample: PBMCs. This rearrangement joins TRBV15 to TRBJ2-1; possible D gene TRBD1, 6 bases. The receptor comes from a young woman in good health and CMV-seronegative. This chain's CDR3 is CATSSTLGRGLGQFF. The CDR3 DNA sequence: TGTGCCACCAGTTCCACCCTAGGTAGGGGGTTAGGGCAGTTCTTC.